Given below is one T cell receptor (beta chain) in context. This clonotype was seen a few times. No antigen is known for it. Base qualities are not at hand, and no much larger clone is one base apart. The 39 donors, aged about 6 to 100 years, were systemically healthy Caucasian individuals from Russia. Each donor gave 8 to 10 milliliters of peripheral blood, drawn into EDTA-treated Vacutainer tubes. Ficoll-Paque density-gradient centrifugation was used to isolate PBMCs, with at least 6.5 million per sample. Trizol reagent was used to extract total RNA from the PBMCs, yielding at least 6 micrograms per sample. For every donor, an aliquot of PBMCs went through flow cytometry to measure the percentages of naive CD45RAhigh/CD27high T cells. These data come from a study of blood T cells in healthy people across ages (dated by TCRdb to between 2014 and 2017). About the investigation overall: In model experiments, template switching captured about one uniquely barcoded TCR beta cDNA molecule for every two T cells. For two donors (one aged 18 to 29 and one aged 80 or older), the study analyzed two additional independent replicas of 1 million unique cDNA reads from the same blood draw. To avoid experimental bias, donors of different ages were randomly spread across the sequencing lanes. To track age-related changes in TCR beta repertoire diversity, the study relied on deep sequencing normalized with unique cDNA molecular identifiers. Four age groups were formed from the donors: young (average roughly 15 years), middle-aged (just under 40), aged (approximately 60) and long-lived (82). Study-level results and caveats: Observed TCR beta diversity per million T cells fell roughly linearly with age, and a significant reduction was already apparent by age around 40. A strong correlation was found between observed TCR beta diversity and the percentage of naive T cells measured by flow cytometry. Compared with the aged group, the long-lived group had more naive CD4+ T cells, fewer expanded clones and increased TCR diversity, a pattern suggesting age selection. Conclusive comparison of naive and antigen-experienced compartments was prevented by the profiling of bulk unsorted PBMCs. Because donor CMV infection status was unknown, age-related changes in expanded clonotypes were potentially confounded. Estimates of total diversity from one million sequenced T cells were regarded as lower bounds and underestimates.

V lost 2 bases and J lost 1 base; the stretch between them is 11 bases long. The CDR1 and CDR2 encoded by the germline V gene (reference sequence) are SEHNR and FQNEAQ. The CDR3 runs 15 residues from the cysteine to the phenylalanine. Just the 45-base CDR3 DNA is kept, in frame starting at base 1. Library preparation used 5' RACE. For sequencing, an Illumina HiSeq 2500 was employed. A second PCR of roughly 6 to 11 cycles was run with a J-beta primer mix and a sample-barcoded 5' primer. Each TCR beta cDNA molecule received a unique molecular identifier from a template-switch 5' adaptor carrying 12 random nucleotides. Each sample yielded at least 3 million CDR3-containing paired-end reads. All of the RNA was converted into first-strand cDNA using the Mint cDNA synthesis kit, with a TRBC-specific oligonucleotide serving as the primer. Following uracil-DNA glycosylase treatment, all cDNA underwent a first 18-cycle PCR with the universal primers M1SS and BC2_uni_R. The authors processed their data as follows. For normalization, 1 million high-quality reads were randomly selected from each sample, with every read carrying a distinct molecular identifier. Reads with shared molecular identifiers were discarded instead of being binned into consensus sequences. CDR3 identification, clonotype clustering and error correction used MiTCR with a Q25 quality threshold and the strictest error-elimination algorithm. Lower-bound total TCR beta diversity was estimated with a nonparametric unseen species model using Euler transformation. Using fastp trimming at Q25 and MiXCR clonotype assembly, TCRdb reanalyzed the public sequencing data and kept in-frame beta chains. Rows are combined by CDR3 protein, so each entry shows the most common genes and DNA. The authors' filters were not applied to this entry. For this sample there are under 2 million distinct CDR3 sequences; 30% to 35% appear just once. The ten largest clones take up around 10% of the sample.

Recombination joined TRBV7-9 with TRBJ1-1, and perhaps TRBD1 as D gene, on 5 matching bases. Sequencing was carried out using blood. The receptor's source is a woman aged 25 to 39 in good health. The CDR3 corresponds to CASSLSGTTNTEAFF. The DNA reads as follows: TGTGCCAGCAGCTTATCTGGGACTACGAACACTGAAGCTTTCTTT.